This entry lists 32 T cell receptor beta chains sequenced from one sample in a study of identifying expanded T cells in peripheral blood. Sequenced by immunoSEQ multiplex PCR; TCRdb stores in-frame clones only, minus some. Counted here are about 76,000 clones, 84% occurring once; the ten biggest clones make up around 19%. Sequenced input: blood. Every receptor here comes from a person aged 18 to 70 in good health.

V gene TRBV10-3 combines with J gene TRBJ2-1; the match to TRBD1 covers 7 bases. Germline V gives CDR1 ENHRY, CDR2 SYGVKD. Trimming at V came to 6 bases and at J to 5 bases, leaving 4 bases not matched to a gene. The CDR3 has 13 residues. CDR3 residues: CAISEGQNNEQFF. In DNA, the CDR3 is TGTGCCATCAGCGAGGGACAGAACAATGAGCAGTTCTTC.

J is TRBJ1-4 and V is TRBV7-9; tentative D call: TRBD1 (6 bases). CDR1 is SEHNR, CDR2 FQNEAQ, per germline (reference sequence). Trimming cost V 1 base and J 5 bases, with 14 bases left between them. This CDR3 region has 16 residues. CDR3 protein: CASSLGGQTVNEKLFF. The CDR3 coding sequence is TGTGCCAGCAGCTTAGGAGGACAGACAGTAAATGAAAAACTGTTTTTT.

The table lists this clone with a count of one. The V gene is TRBV2, the J gene TRBJ2-1; TRBD2 matches at 11 bases. Germline values: CDR1 SNHLY, CDR2 FYNNEI. After removal of 6 bases from V and 2 bases from J, the junction contained 6 bases not matched to a gene. This CDR3 has 16 residues. In DNA form, the CDR3 reads TGTGCCAGCAGAGCCACTAGCGGGAGTGCCTACAATGAGCAGTTCTTC. Protein sequence: CASRATSGSAYNEQFF.

This clone was picked up one time. For the CDR3, the DNA is TGTGCCAGTAGTATAGATCGTCCAGGGGAGACCAACACTGAAGCTTTCTTT. This encodes CASSIDRPGETNTEAFF. This rearrangement joins TRBV19 to TRBJ1-1; a weak D match, TRBD1 (6 bases). V lost 0 bases and J 2 bases, leaving 16 bases between the germline ends. Germline V gives CDR1 LNHDA, CDR2 SQIVND (reference sequence). The CDR3 totals 17 residues. Supplemented by reference TRBV19 and TRBJ1-1, the full variable domain reads DGGITQSPKYLFRKEGQNVTLSCEQNLNHDAMYWYRQDPGQGLRLIYYSQIVNDFQKGDIAEGYSVSREKKESFPLTVTSAQKNPTAFYLCASSIDRPGETNTEAFFGQGTRLTVV.

The chain is built from TRBV4-3 and TRBJ2-7; no definite D call. V shed 3 bases and J shed 0 bases, with 6 bases lying between them. This CDR3 has 13 amino acids. Germline-derived CDR1 and CDR2 are LGHNA and YSLEER. The CDR3 coding sequence is TGCGCCAGCAGCCACGCAATCTCCTACGAGCAGTACTTC. This gives the protein CASSHAISYEQYF.

The chain is built from TRBV7-3 and TRBJ2-1; 7 nucleotides match TRBD2. This CDR3 is built from 16 residues. Germline V lookup: CDR1 SGHTA, CDR2 FQGTGA. The V and J ends lost 2 bases and 5 bases, in that order; junction bases with no gene match: 9. CDR3 region: CASSLQTGTTNNEQFF. CDR3 nucleotides: TGTGCCAGCAGCTTACAAACCGGGACTACAAACAATGAGCAGTTCTTC.

The rearrangement joins TRBV14 to TRBJ1-5; TRBD1 matches at 9 bases. The CDR3 is 14 amino acids. Per germline, CDR1 SGHDN and CDR2 FVKESK. With 3 bases clipped from V and 6 bases from J, the junction kept 3 bases outside the gene matches. As DNA, the CDR3 is TGTGCCAGCAGCCAGGGGACAGGGAGTCAGCCCCAGCATTTT. It is translated as CASSQGTGSQPQHF.

This clone was seen a single time. The chain has TRBV19 and TRBJ2-3, with 8 bases lining up with TRBD2. This CDR3 contains 15 residues. Germline V gives CDR1 LNHDA, CDR2 SQIVND (reference sequence). The junction had 5 bases not matched to a gene; V was cut back by 5 bases and J by 1 base. In nucleotides, the CDR3 is TGTGCCAGTAGTCTCCCGGGGGGGGGCACAGATACGCAGTATTTT. It translates to CASSLPGGGTDTQYF.

V gene TRBV7-3 combines with J gene TRBJ2-3; TRBD2 matches 11 bases. The CDR3 contains 16 residues. Germline trimming cut 3 bases from V and 2 bases from J; bases unmatched to any gene: 4. Germline loops: CDR1 SGHTA, CDR2 FQGTGA. CDR3 loop: CASSLTSGASTDTQYF. In nucleotides, the CDR3 is TGTGCCAGCAGCTTGACTAGCGGGGCATCCACAGATACGCAGTATTTT. Full variable domain (rest looked up from reference TRBV7-3 and TRBJ2-3): GAGVSQTPSNKVTEKGKYVELRCDPISGHTALYWYRQSLGQGPEFLIYFQGTGAADDSGLPNDRFFAVRPEGSVSTLKIQRTERGDSAVYLCASSLTSGASTDTQYFGPGTRLTVL.

V is TRBV27 and J is TRBJ2-2; 7 positions agree with TRBD1. Germline CDR1 is MNHEY and CDR2 is SMNVEV (reference sequence). This CDR3 comprises 15 residues. V dropped 2 bases and J dropped 4; count of bases not matched to a gene: 4. CDR3 nucleotides: TGTGCCAGCAGTTTAACAGGGGTCGGCACCGGGGAGCTGTTTTTT. Encoded protein: CASSLTGVGTGELFF.

The chain carries TRBV19 and TRBJ1-1; D possibly corresponds to TRBD1 (5 bases). Trimming removed 6 bases from V and 4 bases from J, with 6 bases in between. The CDR3 length is 11 residues. The germline V gene has CDR1 LNHDA and CDR2 SQIVND (reference sequence). The CDR3 DNA is TGTGCCAGTAGGGGGGTCACTGAAGCTTTCTTT. Amino acids: CASRGVTEAFF.

The chain is built from TRBV11-2 and TRBJ1-1, with 9 nucleotides matching TRBD1. J was trimmed by 10 bases and V by 5 bases; bases with no gene match: 14. The V gene's germline CDR1 is SGHAT and CDR2 FQNNGV. This CDR3 region has 15 residues. CDR3 region: CASSLMGDRVSRAFF. DNA of the CDR3: TGTGCCAGCAGCCTTATGGGGGACAGGGTATCAAGAGCTTTCTTT.

This rearrangement joins TRBV5-4 to TRBJ2-3; possible D gene TRBD2, 5 bases. Germline loops: CDR1 SGHNT, CDR2 YYREEE (reference sequence). V lost 1 base to trimming and J lost 3 bases, with 9 bases between them. CDR3 length equals 14 residues. CDR3 nucleotides: TGTGCCAGCAGCTTGTGGGGAGCGACAGATACGCAGTATTTT. It codes for CASSLWGATDTQYF.

The gene calls are TRBV5-6 and TRBJ2-7, with D tentatively TRBD2 (6 bases). This CDR3 region has 14 residues. Trimming stripped 4 bases from V and 7 bases from J, with 18 bases between. Germline lookup yields CDR1 SGHDT and CDR2 YYEEEE. The CDR3 spells CASSDSAGPLEQYF. The DNA for the CDR3 is TGTGCCAGCAGCGACTCGGCGGGGCCCCTGGAGCAGTACTTC. The variable domain in full, completed from reference TRBV5-6 and TRBJ2-7, reads DAGVTQSPTHLIKTRGQQVTLRCSPKSGHDTVSWYQQALGQGPQFIFQYYEEEERQRGNFPDRFSGHQFPNYSSELNVNALLLGDSALYLCASSDSAGPLEQYFGPGTRLTVT.

The chain uses TRBV19 and TRBJ2-7; 10 bases match TRBD2. The germline CDR1 and CDR2 sequences are LNHDA and SQIVND (reference sequence). CDR3 size: 15 residues. Unmatched junction bases numbered 5, after V lost 4 bases and J lost 2 bases. The CDR3 loop reads CASSRLAGDAYEQYF. The DNA of the CDR3 is TGTGCCAGTAGTAGGCTAGCGGGGGACGCCTACGAGCAGTACTTC.

The rearrangement links TRBV2 to TRBJ2-7; D is ambiguous. From germline, CDR1 is SNHLY and CDR2 FYNNEI. The CDR3 runs to 11 residues. Trimming shortened V by 7 bases and J by 5 bases, and 9 bases separated the two germline ends. Here the CDR3 DNA reads TGTGCCAGCACCCTCTGGGACGAGCAGTACTTC. Encoded protein: CASTLWDEQYF.

A single count supports this clone. J is TRBJ2-1 and V is TRBV9; perhaps TRBD2 as D (6 bases). The CDR3 has 15 residues. CDR1 and CDR2 from the germline V gene are SGDLS and YYNGEE. V lost 0 bases and J 4 bases, leaving 11 bases between the germline ends. CDR3 sequence reads: CASSVGGASYNEQFF. The CDR3 coding sequence is TGTGCCAGCAGCGTAGGCGGGGCCAGTTACAATGAGCAGTTCTTC.

This clone was counted a few times. The V call is TRBV19, the J call TRBJ2-1; no definite D call. Germline lookup yields CDR1 LNHDA and CDR2 SQIVND (reference sequence). The CDR3 covers 13 residues. Trimming pared 3 bases from V and 4 bases from J, leaving 7 bases between. In DNA form, the CDR3 reads TGTGCCAGTAGTATGCCCGGGTACAATGAGCAGTTCTTC. Its protein product is CASSMPGYNEQFF. Drawing the rest from reference TRBV19 and TRBJ2-1, the complete variable domain is DGGITQSPKYLFRKEGQNVTLSCEQNLNHDAMYWYRQDPGQGLRLIYYSQIVNDFQKGDIAEGYSVSREKKESFPLTVTSAQKNPTAFYLCASSMPGYNEQFFGPGTRLTVL.

V gene TRBV15 combines with J gene TRBJ1-5; the D is unclear. The CDR3 sequence is 17 residues long. The germline CDR1 and CDR2 sequences are LNHNV and YYDKDF (reference sequence). Between the trimmed V and J ends, which lost 0 bases and 1 base, there was a span of 13 bases. CDR3 DNA: TGTGCCACCAGCAGAGATGCGGTCGTGGACAGCAATCAGCCCCAGCATTTT. It codes for CATSRDAVVDSNQPQHF.

Only a few counts were recorded for this clone. The genes are TRBV6-5 and TRBJ1-1, with TRBD1 matching 8 bases. Trimming took 4 bases from V and 3 from J; bases not matched to a gene: 10. CDR1 MNHEY and CDR2 SVGAGI come from the germline V gene. The CDR3 consists of 16 residues. CDR3: CASSSLTGVFDTEAFF. The CDR3 DNA reads as TGTGCCAGCAGTTCGTTGACAGGGGTCTTTGACACTGAAGCTTTCTTT.

The rearrangement links TRBV5-4 to TRBJ2-7; 7 nucleotides align to TRBD2. The CDR3 consists of 15 residues. Germline CDR1 SGHNT, CDR2 YYREEE (reference sequence). V was pared by 0 bases and J by 5 bases, with 8 bases of the junction left unmatched. CDR3 protein: CASSLVAGAGNEQYF. Written as DNA, the CDR3 is TGTGCCAGCAGCTTGGTTGCGGGAGCAGGAAACGAGCAGTACTTC.

The chain recombines TRBV7-9 with TRBJ2-7, with 8 bases matching TRBD1. The V and J ends lost 4 bases and 2 bases, in that order; junction bases with no gene match: 4. CDR1 and CDR2 (germline): SEHNR, FQNEAQ (reference sequence). This CDR3 has 14 amino acids. The DNA of the CDR3 is TGTGCCAGCAGCTCCCGGACAGGGACCTACGAGCAGTACTTC. It yields the protein CASSSRTGTYEQYF.

V is TRBV10-3 and J is TRBJ2-3, with a tentative D call TRBD2 (6 bases). Looked up from germline, CDR1 is ENHRY and CDR2 is SYGVKD. V dropped 0 bases and J dropped 1 base, with 11 bases sitting between them. The CDR3 consists of 16 residues. The CDR3 loop is CAISESGGGGTDTQYF. For the CDR3, the DNA is TGTGCCATCAGTGAGTCAGGCGGAGGGGGCACAGATACGCAGTATTTT.

The chain has TRBV9 and TRBJ2-7, with 8 bases identical to TRBD2. CDR1 and CDR2 (germline): SGDLS, YYNGEE. V shed 0 bases, J shed 5 bases, and the junction held 7 bases outside the gene matches. The CDR3 has 15 amino acids. The CDR3: CASSVEGLAGHEQYF. Written as DNA, the CDR3 is TGTGCCAGCAGCGTAGAGGGTCTAGCGGGTCACGAGCAGTACTTC.

The chain's CDR3 is CASLRRRGQETQYF. The CDR3 region has the DNA TGTGCCAGTTTAAGGAGGCGGGGACAAGAGACCCAGTACTTC. V and J are TRBV19 and TRBJ2-5; TRBD2 is a possible D gene (6 bases). V was cut by 8 bases and J by 2 bases, with 15 bases left in between. The CDR3 is made up of 14 amino acids. Looked up from germline, CDR1 is LNHDA and CDR2 is SQIVND (reference sequence).

In the case of this clone: The junction does not match germline at one end; this may be a read error. The V and J genes are TRBV7-7 and TRBJ2-1; the match to TRBD2 covers 10 bases. CDR1 is SSHAT, CDR2 FNYEAQ, per germline (reference sequence). The CDR3 runs to 15 residues. The DNA of the CDR3 is TGTGCTAGCAGCTTAGAAGCGGGAGGGTATAATGAGCAGTTCTTC. It translates to CASSLEAGGYNEQFF.

CDR3 amino acids: CASSYGGASTDTQYF. CDR3 in DNA: TGTGCCAGCAGTTACGGCGGGGCTAGCACAGATACGCAGTATTTT. The chain combines TRBV6-6 with TRBJ2-3, with D possibly being TRBD2 (6 bases). The CDR3 loop spans 15 amino acids. Per germline, CDR1 MNHNY and CDR2 SVGAGI (reference sequence). The V end was cut by 2 bases, the J end by 0 bases, with 9 bases between.

The V and J genes are TRBV7-9 and TRBJ2-2; 12 nucleotides match TRBD2. V was clipped by 4 bases and J by 6 bases; unmatched bases: 9. CDR3 length: 17 residues. Germline CDR1 is SEHNR and CDR2 is FQNEAQ (reference sequence). In DNA form, the CDR3 reads TGTGCCAGCAGCTCCGAGACTAGCGGGAGATTCCCCGGGGAGCTGTTTTTT. This translates into CASSSETSGRFPGELFF.

The chain employs TRBV30 and TRBJ1-4; D is possibly TRBD1 (5 bases). The germline V and J ends were trimmed by 4 bases and 0 bases, with 9 bases remaining between them. Per the germline V gene, CDR1 is GTSNPN and CDR2 is SVGIG (reference sequence). CDR3 length: 14 residues. The CDR3 region is CAWNGGATNEKLFF. The CDR3, as DNA: TGTGCCTGGAACGGGGGTGCAACTAATGAAAAACTGTTTTTT.

The V call is TRBV7-2, the J call TRBJ2-1; D may be TRBD1 or TRBD2 (5 bases each). The CDR3 consists of 16 residues. Trimming removed 5 bases from V and 2 bases from J, with 16 bases in between. Germline assignment: CDR1 SGHTA and CDR2 FQGNSA. The CDR3 nucleotides are TGTGCCAGCAGCCTGACCGGGACCATCCCCTACAATGAGCAGTTCTTC. Translation gives CASSLTGTIPYNEQFF.

This chain uses TRBV19 with TRBJ1-4; no clear D. From germline, CDR1 is LNHDA and CDR2 SQIVND (reference sequence). This CDR3 spans 11 amino acids. V was pared by 4 bases and J by 4 bases, with 1 base between. The CDR3 DNA is TGTGCCAGTAGTAGTAATGAAAAACTGTTTTTT. This encodes CASSSNEKLFF.

The chain combines TRBV5-5 with TRBJ2-1; D is ambiguous. This CDR3 spans 11 amino acids. Germline loops: CDR1 SGHKS, CDR2 YYEKEE (reference sequence). Between the trimmed V and J ends, which lost 4 bases and 5 bases, there was a span of 4 bases. The CDR3 here is CASSKNNEQFF. The CDR3 DNA reads as TGTGCCAGCAGCAAAAACAATGAGCAGTTCTTC.